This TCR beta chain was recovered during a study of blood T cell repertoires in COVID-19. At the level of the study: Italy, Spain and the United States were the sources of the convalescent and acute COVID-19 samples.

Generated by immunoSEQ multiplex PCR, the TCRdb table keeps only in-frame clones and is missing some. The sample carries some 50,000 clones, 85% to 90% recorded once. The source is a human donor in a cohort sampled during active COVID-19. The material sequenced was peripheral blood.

The CDR3 DNA reads as TGTGCCACCAGTGATAAGGCCCCTTCCGGGGGGGGATCAGATACGCAGTATTTT. Translation: CATSDKAPSGGGSDTQYF. The chain links TRBV24-1 to TRBJ2-3; TRBD2 aligns across 8 bases. With V trimmed by 3 bases and J by 4 bases, 14 bases remained unmatched. The CDR3 extends over 18 amino acids. CDR1 is KGHDR and CDR2 is SFDVKD in the germline V gene.